Included here is one TCR beta chain sequence, with context. The ends lost 0 bases at V and 6 bases at J; junction bases unmatched: 2. Germline values: CDR1 SQVTM, CDR2 ANQGSEA. The CDR3 runs to 13 residues. Treatment denoted: oral pan-JAK inhibitor, 5-10 mg twice daily. PBMCs were stained for CD3, CD4 and CD8, and CD4+ and CD8+ T cells were sorted. These data originate in a study of CD8+ T cells in alopecia areata. Overall study context: The protocol delivered tofacitinib for 6 to 18 months, then withdrew it for 6 months.

cDNA serving as the sequencing template came from extracted, reverse transcribed RNA. Here immunoSEQ multiplex PCR was the method, and the copy in TCRdb shows in-frame clones only, minus some. The table includes about 180,000 clones, around 49% detected once. V usage is TRBV29-1 and J usage is TRBJ2-3; TRBD2 aligns across 8 bases. Material: CD8+ T cells sorted from blood, obtained at week 52, from a patient treated with tofacitinib. The sequence came from a human donor with alopecia areata. CDR3 region: CSVEDRGGDTQYF. The CDR3 coding sequence is TGCAGCGTTGAAGATCGCGGGGGGGATACGCAGTATTTT.